This T cell receptor (beta chain) came from a study of CD4 T cells in relation to SARS-CoV-2 and coronaviruses. Study in general: TCR beta CDR3s were sequenced after roughly nine-day antigen culture of PBMCs. The negative reference was HIV-1 Nef peptide pool or peptide-free culture.

Details on this clone: Its antigen remains unknown.

CD4+ T cells from unexposed donors were obtained before the COVID-19 pandemic (2011-2018). After 10 to 11 days of culture, CD4+ T cells were isolated. Testing used SARS-CoV-2 S/N and four cold-coronavirus spikes on unexposed-donor CD4+ T cells, cells permitting. Only in-frame clones appear in the TCRdb table, and some are missing; sequencing was by immunoSEQ multiplex PCR. The sample lists some 21,000 clones, just under 75% occurring once. After removal of 4 bases from V and 4 bases from J, the junction contained 9 bases not matched to a gene. Per germline, CDR1 MGHRA and CDR2 YSYEKL. There are 15 residues in the CDR3.

This chain joins TRBV4-1 and TRBJ1-2; 7 nucleotides match TRBD1. This receptor was obtained from a human donor in good health. The source material was CD4+ T cells from PBMCs, cultured in vitro. In nucleotides, the CDR3 is TGCGCCAGCAGCCGTACTTCGACAGGGCTCTATGGCTACACCTTC. It specifies CASSRTSTGLYGYTF.